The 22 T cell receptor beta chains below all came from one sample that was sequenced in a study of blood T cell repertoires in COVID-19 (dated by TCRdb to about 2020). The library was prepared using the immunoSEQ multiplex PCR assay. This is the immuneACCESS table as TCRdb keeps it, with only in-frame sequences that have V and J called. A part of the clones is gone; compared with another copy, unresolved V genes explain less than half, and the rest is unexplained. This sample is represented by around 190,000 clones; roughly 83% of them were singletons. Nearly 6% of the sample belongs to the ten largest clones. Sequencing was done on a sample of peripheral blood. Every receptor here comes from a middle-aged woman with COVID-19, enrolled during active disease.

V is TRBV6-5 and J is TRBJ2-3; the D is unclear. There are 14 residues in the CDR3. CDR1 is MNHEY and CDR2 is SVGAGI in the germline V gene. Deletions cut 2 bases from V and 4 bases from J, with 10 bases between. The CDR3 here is CASSYVQRSDTQYF. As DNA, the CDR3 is TGTGCCAGCAGTTACGTCCAGAGGTCAGATACGCAGTATTTT.

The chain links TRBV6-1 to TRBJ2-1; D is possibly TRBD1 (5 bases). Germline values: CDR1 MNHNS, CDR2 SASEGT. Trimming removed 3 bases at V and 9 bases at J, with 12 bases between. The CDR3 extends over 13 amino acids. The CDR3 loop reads CASSEGLPSEQFF. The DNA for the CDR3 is TGTGCCAGCAGTGAGGGGCTCCCCAGTGAGCAGTTCTTC.

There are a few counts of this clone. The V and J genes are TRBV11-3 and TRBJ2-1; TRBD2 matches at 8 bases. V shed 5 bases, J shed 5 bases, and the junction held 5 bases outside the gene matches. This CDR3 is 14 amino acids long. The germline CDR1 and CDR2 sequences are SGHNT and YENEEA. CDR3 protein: CASSKQAGDNEQFF. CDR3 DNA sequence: TGTGCCAGCAGCAAACAAGCGGGGGACAATGAGCAGTTCTTC.

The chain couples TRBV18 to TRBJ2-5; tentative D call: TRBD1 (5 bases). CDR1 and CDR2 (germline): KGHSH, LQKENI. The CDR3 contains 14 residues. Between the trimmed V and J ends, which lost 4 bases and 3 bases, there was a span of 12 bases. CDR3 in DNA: TGTGCCAGCTCACAGGCGGTCAGGGAAGAGACCCAGTACTTC. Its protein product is CASSQAVREETQYF.

Here the CDR3 DNA reads TGCGCCAGCAGCACCGTAGATTCAGGGGGAGAGACCCAGTACTTC. This sequence encodes CASSTVDSGGETQYF. The chain carries TRBV5-1 and TRBJ2-5; 7 bases align to TRBD1. With 4 bases clipped from V and 4 bases from J, the junction kept 10 bases outside the gene matches. In germline, CDR1 is SGHRS, CDR2 YFSETQ. CDR3 length: 15 amino acids. Full variable domain (remainder filled in from reference TRBV5-1 and TRBJ2-5): KAGVTQTPRYLIKTRGQQVTLSCSPISGHRSVSWYQQTPGQGLQFLFEYFSETQRNKGNFPGRFSGRQFSNSRSEMNVSTLELGDSALYLCASSTVDSGGETQYFGPGTRLLVL.

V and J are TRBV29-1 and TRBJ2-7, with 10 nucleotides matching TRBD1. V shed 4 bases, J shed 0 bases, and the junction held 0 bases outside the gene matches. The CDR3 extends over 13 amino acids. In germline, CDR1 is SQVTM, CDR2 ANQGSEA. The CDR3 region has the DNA TGCAGCGTTGGGACAGGGGGCTCCTACGAGCAGTACTTC. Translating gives CSVGTGGSYEQYF.

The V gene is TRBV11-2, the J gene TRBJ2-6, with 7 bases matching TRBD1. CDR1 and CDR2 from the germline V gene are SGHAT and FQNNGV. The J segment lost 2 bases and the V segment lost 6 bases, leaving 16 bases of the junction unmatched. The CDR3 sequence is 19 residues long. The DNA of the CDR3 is TGTGCCAGCAGTGGGCTCACAGGGGCCTTAAAAGCTGGGGCCAACGTCCTGACTTTC. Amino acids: CASSGLTGALKAGANVLTF.

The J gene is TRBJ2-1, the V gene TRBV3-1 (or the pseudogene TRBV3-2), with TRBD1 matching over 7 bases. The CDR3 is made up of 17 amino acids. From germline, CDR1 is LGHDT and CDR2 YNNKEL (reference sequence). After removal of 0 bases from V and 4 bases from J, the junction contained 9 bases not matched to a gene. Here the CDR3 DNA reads TGTGCCAGCAGCCAAGATGTATCGGCAGGGGGATACAATGAGCAGTTCTTC. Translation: CASSQDVSAGGYNEQFF.

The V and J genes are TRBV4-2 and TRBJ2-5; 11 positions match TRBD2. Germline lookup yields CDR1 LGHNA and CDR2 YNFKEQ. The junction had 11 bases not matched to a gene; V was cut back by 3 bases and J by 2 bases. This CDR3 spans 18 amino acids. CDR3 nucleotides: TGTGCCAGCAGCCACCCCAAACCGGGACTAGCGGAGCAAGAGACCCAGTACTTC. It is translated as CASSHPKPGLAEQETQYF.

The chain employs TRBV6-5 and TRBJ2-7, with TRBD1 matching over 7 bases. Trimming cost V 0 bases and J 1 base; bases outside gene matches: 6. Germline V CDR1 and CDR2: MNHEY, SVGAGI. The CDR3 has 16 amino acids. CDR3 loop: CASSYSGTVESYEQYF. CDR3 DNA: TGTGCCAGCAGTTACTCTGGGACAGTGGAATCCTACGAGCAGTACTTC.

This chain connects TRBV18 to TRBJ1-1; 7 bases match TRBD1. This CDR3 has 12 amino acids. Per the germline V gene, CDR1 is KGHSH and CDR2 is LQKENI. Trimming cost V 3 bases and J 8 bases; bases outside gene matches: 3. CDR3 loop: CASSPLQGEAFF. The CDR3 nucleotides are TGTGCCAGCTCACCCCTACAGGGGGAAGCTTTCTTT.

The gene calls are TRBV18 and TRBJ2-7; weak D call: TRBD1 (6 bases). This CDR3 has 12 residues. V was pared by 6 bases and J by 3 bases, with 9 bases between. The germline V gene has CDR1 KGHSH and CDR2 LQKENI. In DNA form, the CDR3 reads TGTGCCAGCTCCAAGGACAGCTACGAGCAGTACTTC. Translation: CASSKDSYEQYF.

The CDR3 reads CASSSRTGWDYGYTF. In DNA, the CDR3 is TGTGCCAGCAGCTCACGGACAGGATGGGACTATGGCTACACCTTC. This chain uses TRBV7-9 with TRBJ1-2; 7 bases agree with TRBD1. The V gene's germline CDR1 is SEHNR and CDR2 FQNEAQ (reference sequence). The CDR3 runs to 15 residues. With 4 bases clipped from V and 3 bases from J, the junction kept 8 bases outside the gene matches.

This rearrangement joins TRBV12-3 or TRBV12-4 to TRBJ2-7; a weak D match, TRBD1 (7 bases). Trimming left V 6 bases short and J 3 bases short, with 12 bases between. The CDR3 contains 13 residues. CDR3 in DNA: TGTGCCAGCAGCCAGGGGGGATACTACGAGCAGTACTTC. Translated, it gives CASSQGGYYEQYF.

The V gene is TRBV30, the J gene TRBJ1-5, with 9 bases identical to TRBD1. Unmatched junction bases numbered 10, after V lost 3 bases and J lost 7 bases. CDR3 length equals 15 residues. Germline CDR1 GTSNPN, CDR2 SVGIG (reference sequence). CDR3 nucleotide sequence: TGTGCCTGGAGACACCGGGACAGGGAATACCAGCCCCAGCATTTT. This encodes CAWRHRDREYQPQHF.

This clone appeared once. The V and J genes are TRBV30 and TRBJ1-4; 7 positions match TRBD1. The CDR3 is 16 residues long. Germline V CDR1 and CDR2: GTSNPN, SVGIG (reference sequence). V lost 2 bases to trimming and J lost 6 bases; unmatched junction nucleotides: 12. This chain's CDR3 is CAWSPDRQGEDEKLFF. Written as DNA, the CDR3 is TGTGCCTGGAGTCCGGACAGGCAGGGTGAAGATGAAAAACTGTTTTTT.

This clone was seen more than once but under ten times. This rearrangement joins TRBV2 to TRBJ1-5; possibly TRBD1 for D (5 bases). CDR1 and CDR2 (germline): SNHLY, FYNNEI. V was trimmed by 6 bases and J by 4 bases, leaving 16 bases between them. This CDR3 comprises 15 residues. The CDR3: CASSLVVGGNQPQHF. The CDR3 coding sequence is TGTGCCAGCAGCCTTGTGGTGGGGGGGAATCAGCCCCAGCATTTT.

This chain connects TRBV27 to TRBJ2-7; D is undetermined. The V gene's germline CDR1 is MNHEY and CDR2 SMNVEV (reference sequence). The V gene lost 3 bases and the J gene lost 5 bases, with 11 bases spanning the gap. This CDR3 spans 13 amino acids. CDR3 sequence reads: CASSFSVRNEQYF. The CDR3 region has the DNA TGTGCCAGCAGTTTTTCCGTCAGGAACGAGCAGTACTTC.

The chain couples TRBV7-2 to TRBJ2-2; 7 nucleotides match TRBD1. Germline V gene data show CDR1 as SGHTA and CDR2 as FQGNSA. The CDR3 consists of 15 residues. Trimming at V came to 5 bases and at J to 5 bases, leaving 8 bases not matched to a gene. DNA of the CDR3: TGTGCCAGCAGCCCAAGGGGGCGCAAAACCGGGGAGCTGTTTTTT. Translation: CASSPRGRKTGELFF.

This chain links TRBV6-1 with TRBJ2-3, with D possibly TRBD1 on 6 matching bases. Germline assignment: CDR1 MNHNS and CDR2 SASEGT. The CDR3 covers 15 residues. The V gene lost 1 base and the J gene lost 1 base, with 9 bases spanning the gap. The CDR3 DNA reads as TGTGCCAGCAGTGAAGGGACAGCCGGCACAGATACGCAGTATTTT. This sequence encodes CASSEGTAGTDTQYF.

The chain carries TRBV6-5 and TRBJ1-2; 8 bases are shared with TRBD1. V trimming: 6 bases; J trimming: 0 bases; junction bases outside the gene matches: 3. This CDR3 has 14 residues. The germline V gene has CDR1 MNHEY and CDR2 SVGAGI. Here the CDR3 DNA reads TGTGCCAGCAGCCGGGACAGGACTAACTATGGCTACACCTTC. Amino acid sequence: CASSRDRTNYGYTF.

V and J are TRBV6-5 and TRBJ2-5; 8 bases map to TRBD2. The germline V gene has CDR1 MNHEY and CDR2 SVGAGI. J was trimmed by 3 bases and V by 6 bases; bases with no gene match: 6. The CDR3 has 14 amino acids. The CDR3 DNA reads TGTGCCAGCAGCGACAGCGGGAGTGAAGAGACCCAGTACTTC. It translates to CASSDSGSEETQYF.